This passage covers 21 T cell receptor beta chains from one sample sequenced in a study of blood T cells in healthy people across ages. Sample-barcoded 5' priming and a J-beta primer mix drove a second PCR of roughly 6 to 12 cycles. In TCRdb, the 5' RACE reads were re-called with MiXCR into one record per CDR3 protein. The data show about 730,000 distinct CDR3 sequences, 40% to 45% seen once. The sample taken for sequencing was blood. The receptors come from a woman in her sixties in good health.

This clonotype was seen just once. This chain joins TRBV10-3 and TRBJ2-7, with D maybe TRBD2 (5 bases). With 3 bases removed from V and 5 bases from J, the gap between germline ends came to 8 bases. There are 12 residues in the CDR3. Germline-derived CDR1 and CDR2 are ENHRY and SYGVKD. This CDR3 reads CAISDYGDEQYF. CDR3 bases: TGTGCCATCAGTGATTACGGGGACGAGCAGTACTTC.

A word on this clonotype: A much larger clone sits a single nucleotide away, making a read error possible. The rearrangement links TRBV4-3 to TRBJ2-5; D is unresolved. Germline CDR1 and CDR2: LGHNA and YSLEER. The CDR3 runs to 13 residues. The CDR3 here is CASNQDLKETQYF. The CDR3 bases are TGCGCCAGCAACCAAGATCTTAAAGAGACCCAGTACTTC.

This clonotype occurred a few times. The V call is TRBV6-2 or TRBV6-3, the J call TRBJ2-3; D remains unclear. Trimming cost V 6 bases and J 2 bases, with 6 bases left between them. In germline, CDR1 is MNHEY, CDR2 SVGEGT. This CDR3 comprises 12 residues. CDR3: CASRDPTDTQYF. The CDR3 nucleotides read TGTGCCAGCAGGGACCCCACAGATACGCAGTATTTT.

CDR3 sequence reads: CSARTASGAPNTEAFF. CDR3 coding DNA: TGCAGTGCTAGAACCGCGAGTGGGGCACCGAACACTGAAGCTTTCTTT. The V and J genes are TRBV20-1 and TRBJ1-1; a possible D gene is TRBD1 (5 bases). The germline V gene has CDR1 DFQATT and CDR2 SNEGSKA (reference sequence). This CDR3 has 16 residues. Trimming pared 2 bases from V and 1 base from J, leaving 17 bases between.

The chain uses TRBV2 and TRBJ1-2; D not resolved. In germline, CDR1 is SNHLY, CDR2 FYNNEI. The CDR3 loop spans 12 amino acids. V lost 4 bases and J 6 bases, leaving 9 bases between the germline ends. CDR3 coding DNA: TGTGCCAGCAGTGGGACTGGGGATGGCTACACCTTC. This codes for CASSGTGDGYTF.

This clonotype was counted only a few times. V usage is TRBV5-1 and J usage is TRBJ2-7; 7 nucleotides align to TRBD1. The trim removed 4 bases at V and 4 bases at J, leaving 8 bases unmatched. The CDR3 consists of 14 residues. CDR1 is SGHRS and CDR2 is YFSETQ in the germline V gene. The CDR3 coding sequence is TGCGCCAGCAGCGCCGGGACAGAACTTTACGAGCAGTACTTC. Translating gives CASSAGTELYEQYF.

This chain joins TRBV5-5 and TRBJ2-1; no definite D call. CDR1 SGHKS and CDR2 YYEKEE come from the germline V gene (reference sequence). The V and J ends lost 1 base and 7 bases respectively, with 6 bases between them. The CDR3 runs to 12 residues. As DNA, the CDR3 is TGTGCCAGCAGCTTGCCAGCAAATGAGCAGTTCTTC. Amino acids: CASSLPANEQFF.

This clonotype was recorded at least ten times. The chain has TRBV6-5 and TRBJ2-7, with D possibly being TRBD2 (6 bases). Trimming took off 2 bases at V and 1 base at J, with 21 bases between the two ends. CDR1 is MNHEY, CDR2 SVGAGI, per germline. The length of the CDR3 is 18 residues. CDR3 loop: CASSYRAAGGMESYEQYF. In DNA form, the CDR3 reads TGTGCCAGCAGTTACAGGGCTGCCGGCGGGATGGAATCCTACGAGCAGTACTTC.

This clonotype was counted a few times. The chain couples TRBV12-3 or TRBV12-4 to TRBJ2-7, with a possible D match to TRBD2 (6 bases). The CDR3 extends over 12 amino acids. V was clipped by 8 bases and J by 6 bases, with 14 bases between them. The CDR3 sequence is CASGGISAEQYF. The CDR3 bases are TGTGCCAGCGGGGGGATTAGCGCCGAGCAGTACTTC.

This clonotype was seen a handful of times. This chain connects TRBV5-6 to TRBJ2-1; D might be TRBD1 (5 bases). The CDR3 is 13 residues long. V was pared by 4 bases and J by 8 bases, with 13 bases between. Germline CDR1 is SGHDT and CDR2 is YYEEEE. The CDR3 is CASSVTEGDEQFF. DNA of the CDR3: TGTGCCAGCAGCGTGACAGAAGGGGATGAGCAGTTCTTC.

The table lists this clonotype with many counts. This chain connects TRBV12-3 or TRBV12-4 to TRBJ2-1, with D perhaps TRBD2 (6 bases). The CDR3 totals 16 residues. Trimming removed 7 bases from V and 3 bases from J, with 19 bases in between. Here the CDR3 DNA reads TGTGCCAGCACCCCTGGGGGGACTCGAAGCTACAATGAGCAGTTCTTC. Protein product: CASTPGGTRSYNEQFF.

The chain couples TRBV20-1 to TRBJ1-2; TRBD1 matches 10 bases. Germline V gene lookup returns CDR1 DFQATT and CDR2 SNEGSKA (reference sequence). V was pared by 6 bases and J by 0 bases, with 13 bases of the junction left unmatched. The CDR3 contains 17 residues. The CDR3, as DNA: TGCAGTGCAAGGTCCGGGACAGGGGCGTCATCTAACTATGGCTACACCTTC. Its translation: CSARSGTGASSNYGYTF.

Remarks on this clonotype: An end of the junction differs from the germline gene, which may be a read error. The V call is TRBV10-3, the J call TRBJ2-7, with D maybe TRBD1 (6 bases). The V gene's germline CDR1 is ENHRY and CDR2 SYGVKD. CDR3 length: 12 residues. The CDR3, as DNA: TGTGTCATCAGATCGGACAGCTACGAGCAGTACTTC. Translated: CVIRSDSYEQYF.

Remarks on this clonotype: The junction does not match germline at one end; this may be a read error. The chain is built from TRBV12-3 or TRBV12-4 and TRBJ2-3, with 7 nucleotides matching TRBD1. The CDR3 has 18 amino acids. The CDR3 sequence: CASSLERGLGDSTYTQYF. CDR3 in DNA: TGTGCCAGCAGTTTAGAAAGGGGGCTTGGGGACAGCACATATACGCAGTATTTT.

This clonotype was detected only a few times. The rearrangement uses TRBV7-2 and TRBJ2-7; 9 bases match TRBD1. After removal of 1 base from V and 1 base from J, the junction contained 8 bases not matched to a gene. Per the germline V gene, CDR1 is SGHTA and CDR2 is FQGNSA. The CDR3 runs to 17 residues. The chain's CDR3 is CASSLDMGQGRSYEQYF. CDR3 bases: TGTGCCAGCAGCTTAGATATGGGACAGGGCCGATCCTACGAGCAGTACTTC.

The chain recombines TRBV2 with TRBJ2-5; no clear D. The ends were cut back, 7 bases at V and 3 bases at J, with 12 bases in the middle. Germline V gene lookup returns CDR1 SNHLY and CDR2 FYNNEI. This CDR3 has 13 residues. CDR3 protein: CASMRFIEETQYF. DNA of the CDR3: TGTGCCAGCATGCGATTTATAGAAGAGACCCAGTACTTC.

This clonotype showed up just a few times. The V gene is TRBV5-1, the J gene TRBJ1-1, with 7 bases that match TRBD1. The CDR3 spans 14 residues. From germline, CDR1 is SGHRS and CDR2 YFSETQ. V shed 4 bases and J 5 bases; nucleotides not matched to a gene: 8. CDR3 nucleotide sequence: TGCGCCAGCAGCATGACAGGGAGGGGAACTGAAGCTTTCTTT. It encodes CASSMTGRGTEAFF.

Of note for this clonotype: At one of its ends the junction is not consistent with the germline gene, which may arise from a read error. The chain is built from TRBV5-6 and TRBJ2-3, with D maybe TRBD2 (5 bases). The CDR3 sequence is 15 residues long. Germline V gene lookup returns CDR1 SGHDT and CDR2 YYEEEE. CDR3 region: CSSSLGVRGSYTQYF. CDR3 coding DNA: TGTTCCAGCAGCTTGGGAGTTAGAGGGTCCTATACGCAGTATTTT.

The chain carries TRBV20-1 and TRBJ1-6; TRBD1 agrees at 11 bases. V gave up 7 bases and J gave up 8 bases; unmatched junction bases: 7. The CDR3 is 14 residues long. CDR1 DFQATT and CDR2 SNEGSKA come from the germline V gene (reference sequence). The CDR3, as DNA: TGCAGTGTTCGCCCGGGACAGGGGGATTCACCCCTCCACTTT. Amino acids: CSVRPGQGDSPLHF.

This chain uses TRBV20-1 with TRBJ2-5; 8 bases map to TRBD1. The CDR3 is made up of 13 amino acids. Germline loops: CDR1 DFQATT, CDR2 SNEGSKA (reference sequence). The V gene end was trimmed by 6 bases and the J gene end by 11 bases; junction bases not matched to a gene: 14. CDR3 protein: CSAPTGGSNEQYF. DNA of the CDR3: TGCAGTGCCCCTACAGGGGGGAGTAATGAGCAGTACTTC.

The J gene is TRBJ1-1, the V gene TRBV6-2 or TRBV6-3, with TRBD1 matching over 8 bases. The CDR3 has 16 amino acids. The J segment lost 5 bases and the V segment lost 6 bases, leaving 14 bases of the junction unmatched. CDR1 and CDR2 from the germline V gene are MNHEY and SVGEGT. The CDR3, as DNA: TGTGCCAGCAGACCCACAGGACAGGGCGCTCTTACTGAAGCTTTCTTT. It encodes CASRPTGQGALTEAFF.